Below, one T cell receptor (beta chain) is given with its context. The antigen remains unidentified. The germline CDR1 and CDR2 sequences are SGHRS and YFSETQ. V shed 0 bases and J shed 5 bases, with 15 bases lying between them. The CDR3 length is 15 residues. This specimen belongs to a study of CD8+ T cells in alopecia areata. In alopecia areata patients, both lesional scalp punch biopsies and peripheral blood were collected. A FACSAria was used to sort CD4+ and CD8+ T cells. These cells came from PBMCs. General observations from the study: With patients, TCR sharing proved less clear than in mice, a difference possibly related to HLA. Clonality in lesional scalp, especially alopecia totalis/universalis, exceeded that of normal scalp.

cDNA reverse transcribed from extracted RNA served as the sequencing template. Measured with immunoSEQ multiplex PCR; TCRdb has only the in-frame clones, and not every one. Among about 64,000 clones listed, about 44% were seen once. The chain couples TRBV5-1 to TRBJ2-7; tentatively, D is TRBD1 (5 bases). This receptor was taken from a human donor with alopecia areata. The sequenced material came from NKG2D-low CD8+ T cells sorted from blood. CDR3 bases: TGCGCCAGCAGCTTGGGTCAGGGAACCTTCCACGAGCAGTACTTC. Its translation: CASSLGQGTFHEQYF.